A single sample gave rise to the 2 T cell receptor beta chains below, sequenced in a study of blood T cell repertoires in COVID-19. Sequencing was performed with immunoSEQ multiplex PCR; in TCRdb, only in-frame clones are kept and a portion is missing. Of around 56,000 clones listed, more than 60% are singletons. Material for sequencing was peripheral blood. These receptors all stem from a woman in her 50s with active or convalescent COVID-19.

This clone was seen a single time. This chain uses TRBV19 with TRBJ1-6; 11 bases agree with TRBD1. V shed 3 bases and J 6 bases; nucleotides not matched to a gene: 4. The CDR3 spans 16 residues. The germline gives CDR1 LNHDA, CDR2 SQIVND (reference sequence). The chain's CDR3 is CASSIGQGAGNSPLHF. The DNA of the CDR3 is TGTGCCAGTAGTATCGGACAGGGGGCTGGTAATTCACCCCTCCACTTT.

The chain links TRBV27 to TRBJ2-3, with D possibly being TRBD2 (6 bases). The ends were cut back, 4 bases at V and 7 bases at J, with 12 bases in the middle. The V gene's germline CDR1 is MNHEY and CDR2 SMNVEV (reference sequence). There are 13 residues in the CDR3. The CDR3 DNA reads as TGTGCCAGCAGTTCCTCGGAGGGAAATACGCAGTATTTT. Its translation is CASSSSEGNTQYF.